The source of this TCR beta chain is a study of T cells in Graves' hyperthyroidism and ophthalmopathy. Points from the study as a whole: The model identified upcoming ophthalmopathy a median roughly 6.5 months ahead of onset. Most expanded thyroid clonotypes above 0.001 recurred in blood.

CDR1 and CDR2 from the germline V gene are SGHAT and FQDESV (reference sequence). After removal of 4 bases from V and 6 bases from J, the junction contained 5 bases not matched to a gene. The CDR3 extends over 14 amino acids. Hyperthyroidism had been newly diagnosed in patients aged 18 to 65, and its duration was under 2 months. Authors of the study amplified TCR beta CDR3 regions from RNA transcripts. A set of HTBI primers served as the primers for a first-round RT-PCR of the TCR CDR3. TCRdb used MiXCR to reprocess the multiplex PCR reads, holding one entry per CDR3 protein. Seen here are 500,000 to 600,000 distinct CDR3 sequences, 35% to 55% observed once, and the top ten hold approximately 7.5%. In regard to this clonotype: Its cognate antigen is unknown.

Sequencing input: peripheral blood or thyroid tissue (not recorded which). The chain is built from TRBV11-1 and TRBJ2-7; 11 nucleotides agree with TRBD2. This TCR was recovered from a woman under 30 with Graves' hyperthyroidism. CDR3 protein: CASSYSGRDREQYF. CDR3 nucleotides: TGTGCCAGCAGCTATAGCGGGAGGGATCGCGAGCAGTACTTC.